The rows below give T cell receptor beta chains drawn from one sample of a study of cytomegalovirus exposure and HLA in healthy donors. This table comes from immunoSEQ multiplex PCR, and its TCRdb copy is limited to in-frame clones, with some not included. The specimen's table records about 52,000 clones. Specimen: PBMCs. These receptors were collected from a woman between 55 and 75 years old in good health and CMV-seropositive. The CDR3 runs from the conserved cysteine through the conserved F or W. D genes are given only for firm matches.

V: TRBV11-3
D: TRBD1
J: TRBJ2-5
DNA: TGTGCCAGCAGCGGACAGGGGGCGCGATTTGGGCAAGAGACCCAGTACTTC
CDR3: CASSGQGARFGQETQYF

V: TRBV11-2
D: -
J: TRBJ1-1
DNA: TGTGCCAGCAGCTTAGAGGTGGGGCTAGGGACTGAAGCTTTCTTT
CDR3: CASSLEVGLGTEAFF

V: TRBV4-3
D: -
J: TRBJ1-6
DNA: TGCGCCAGCAGCCAAGATAGTCGCCAGGGAGGGGCCAACGCCCTCCACTTT
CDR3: CASSQDSRQGGANALHF

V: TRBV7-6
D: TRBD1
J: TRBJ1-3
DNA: TGTGCCAGCAGCTTAGCCCGGACAGGGACTGGGACTGGAAACACCATATATTTT
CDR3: CASSLARTGTGTGNTIYF

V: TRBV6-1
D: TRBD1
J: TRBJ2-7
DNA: TGTGCCAGCAGGGGACAGGGGGCTAACGAGCAGTACTTC
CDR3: CASRGQGANEQYF

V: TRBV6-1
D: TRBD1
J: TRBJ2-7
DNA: TGTGCCAGCAGTGCATCCTCTACCGGGACAGGGGGTTACGAGCAGTACTTC
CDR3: CASSASSTGTGGYEQYF

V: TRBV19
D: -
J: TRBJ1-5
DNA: TGTGCCAGTAGTGAGGACAGCTATCAGCCCCAGCATTTT
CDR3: CASSEDSYQPQHF

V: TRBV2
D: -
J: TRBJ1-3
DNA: TGTGCCAGCAGTGAATCACAGGCGCTCTCTGGAAACACCATATATTTT
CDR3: CASSESQALSGNTIYF

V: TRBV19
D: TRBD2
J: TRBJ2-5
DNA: TGTGCCAGTAGTATGACTAGCGGAGATTGGGAGACCCAGTACTTC
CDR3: CASSMTSGDWETQYF

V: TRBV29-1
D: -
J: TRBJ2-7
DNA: TGCAGCGCAAGGGGGTTCGTGGGCTACGAGCAGTACTTC
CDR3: CSARGFVGYEQYF